This TCR beta chain was retrieved from a study of T cell responses to AZD1222 COVID-19 vaccine. Regarding the study as a whole: Recipients of AZD1222 seropositive at baseline numbered only 5 or 6. In a largely white British group with more females than males, clonal diversity was possibly underestimated. Vaccine-associated CD4 TCRs spanned spike, dominant at 160-218 and 743-854.

As for this clone: Its antigen is currently unknown.

Sequenced by immunoSEQ multiplex PCR; TCRdb stores in-frame clones only, minus some. The data hold 95,000 to 150,000 clones, with over 70% observed a single time. The V and J ends lost 1 base and 0 bases respectively, with 7 bases between them. Germline V gives CDR1 MNHEY, CDR2 SVGEGT. The CDR3 is 15 residues long. The receptor comes from an adult in good health. This chain connects TRBV6-2 or TRBV6-3 to TRBJ1-5; D remains unclear. Sequencing was performed on peripheral blood, taken on day 0 of AZD1222 vaccination. CDR3 bases: TGTGCCAGCAGTTACTGGCAGAATAGCAATCAGCCCCAGCATTTT. Its translation: CASSYWQNSNQPQHF.